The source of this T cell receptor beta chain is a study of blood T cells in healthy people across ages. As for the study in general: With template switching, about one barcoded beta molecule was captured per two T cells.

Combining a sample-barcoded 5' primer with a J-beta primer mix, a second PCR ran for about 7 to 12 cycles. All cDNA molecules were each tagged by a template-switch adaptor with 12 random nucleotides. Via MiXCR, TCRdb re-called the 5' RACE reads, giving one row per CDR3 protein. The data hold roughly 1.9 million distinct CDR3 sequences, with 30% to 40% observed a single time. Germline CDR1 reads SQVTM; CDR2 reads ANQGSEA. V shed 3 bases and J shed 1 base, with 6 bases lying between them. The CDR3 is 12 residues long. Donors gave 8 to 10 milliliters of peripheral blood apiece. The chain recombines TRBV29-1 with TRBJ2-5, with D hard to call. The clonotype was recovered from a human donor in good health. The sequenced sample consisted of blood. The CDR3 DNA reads TGCAGCGTTGATACAGCCCAAGAGACCCAGTACTTC. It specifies CSVDTAQETQYF.